What follows describes a single T cell receptor beta chain. In the original workflow: The assay estimated nucleated cells by amplifying reference gene primers. Produced via immunoSEQ multiplex PCR; TCRdb's table is partial and in-frame only. D and trimming come from the DNA, and the V and J calls and clone size come from that table. The table has about 280,000 clones, around 89% seen once. This record comes from a study of blood T cell repertoires in COVID-19. Cohort assignment relied on participant-reported clinical history. The specimen sequenced was PBMCs or T cells enriched from blood (not recorded which). This receptor was obtained from a young woman with acute COVID-19.

The CDR3 sequence is CASRPTVEETQYF. The DNA of the CDR3 is TGTGCCAGCAGACCGACAGTTGAAGAGACCCAGTACTTC. The chain joins TRBV28 to TRBJ2-5; a weak D match, TRBD1 (5 bases). In germline, CDR1 is MDHEN, CDR2 SYDVKM. The V gene lost 6 bases and the J gene lost 3 bases, with 11 bases spanning the gap. The CDR3 has 13 amino acids.